The next 30 T cell receptor beta chains were all read from a single sample in a study of blood T cell repertoires in COVID-19. Repertoires were generated with immunoSEQ multiplex PCR, while TCRdb's copy carries only in-frame clones and drops some. The table shows around 260,000 clones, with roughly 90% occurring only once. Sequenced material: peripheral blood. These receptors all stem from a man between 60 and 70 years old who had recovered from COVID-19.

Only one count was recorded for this clone. One end of the junction does not line up with germline, which may come from a read error. The J gene is TRBJ2-1, the V gene TRBV7-7, with 10 bases aligning to TRBD2. Germline V gene lookup returns CDR1 SSHAT and CDR2 FNYEAQ (reference sequence). This CDR3 spans 15 amino acids. The CDR3, as DNA: TGTGCTAGCAGCCAACTAGCGGGGAGGTACAATGAGCAGTTCTTC. This codes for CASSQLAGRYNEQFF.

V gene TRBV5-4 combines with J gene TRBJ2-7; 12 bases agree with TRBD1. This CDR3 is 15 amino acids long. Germline lookup yields CDR1 SGHNT and CDR2 YYREEE (reference sequence). With V trimmed by 4 bases and J by 4 bases, 6 bases remained unmatched. CDR3 loop: CASSDRDRGLYEQYF. In nucleotides, the CDR3 is TGTGCCAGCAGCGACCGGGACAGGGGGCTATACGAGCAGTACTTC. Supplemented by reference TRBV5-4 and TRBJ2-7, the full variable domain reads ETGVTQSPTHLIKTRGQQVTLRCSSQSGHNTVSWYQQALGQGPQFIFQYYREEENGRGNFPPRFSGLQFPNYSSELNVNALELDDSALYLCASSDRDRGLYEQYFGPGTRLTVT.

The CDR3 is CASSRTGLPDTQYF. CDR3 sequence (DNA): TGTGCCAGCTCACGAACAGGGTTGCCAGATACGCAGTATTTT. The V call is TRBV18, the J call TRBJ2-3, with D perhaps matching TRBD1 (6 bases). This CDR3 contains 14 residues. Germline CDR1 reads KGHSH; CDR2 reads LQKENI. Trimming removed 4 bases at V and 4 bases at J, with 12 bases between.

The chain has TRBV4-1 and TRBJ1-6; D is unresolved. The V end lost 1 base, the J end lost 13 bases, and 14 bases lay between the germline ends. The germline CDR1 and CDR2 sequences are MGHRA and YSYEKL. The CDR3 runs 14 residues. As DNA, the CDR3 is TGCGCCAGCAGCCAAGGTGGTGGGGAGCACCCCCTCCACTTT. Amino acid sequence: CASSQGGGEHPLHF.

Remarks on this clone: This sample includes further DNA sequences coding for the same CDR3. The chain uses TRBV7-2 and TRBJ2-7; the match to TRBD1 covers 11 bases. The CDR3 contains 14 residues. Looked up from germline, CDR1 is SGHTA and CDR2 is FQGNSA. V lost 6 bases and J lost 3; bases outside the gene matches: 4. In nucleotides, the CDR3 is TGTGCCAGCAGATTGGGACAGGGGGTCTACGAGCAGTACTTC. Its protein product is CASRLGQGVYEQYF.

The chain employs TRBV10-2 and TRBJ2-7, with 10 bases matching TRBD1. There are 14 residues in the CDR3. Per germline, CDR1 WSHSY and CDR2 SAAADI. The trim removed 3 bases at V and 4 bases at J, leaving 3 bases unmatched. CDR3 region: CASSDGQGGYEQYF. The CDR3 region has the DNA TGCGCCAGCAGTGATGGACAGGGGGGATACGAGCAGTACTTC.

This chain connects TRBV5-4 to TRBJ1-2, with 9 nucleotides matching TRBD1. V shed 4 bases, J shed 4 bases, and the junction held 14 bases outside the gene matches. The CDR3 loop spans 17 amino acids. Germline V CDR1 and CDR2: SGHNT, YYREEE (reference sequence). The CDR3 nucleotides read TGTGCCAGCAGCCCAGTGGACAGGGGAGGTGCCAGCTATGGCTACACCTTC. Protein product: CASSPVDRGGASYGYTF.

The rearrangement uses TRBV2 and TRBJ1-5; 7 positions match TRBD1. V gave up 6 bases and J gave up 0 bases; unmatched junction bases: 5. This CDR3 has 15 residues. Germline-derived CDR1 and CDR2 are SNHLY and FYNNEI. In DNA, the CDR3 is TGTGCCAGCAGCCGGGACAGCTATAGCAATCAGCCCCAGCATTTT. It codes for CASSRDSYSNQPQHF.

The rearrangement links TRBV2 to TRBJ1-6; D unclear. Trimming cost V 2 bases and J 6 bases, with 11 bases left between them. The CDR3 is made up of 15 amino acids. The germline CDR1 and CDR2 sequences are SNHLY and FYNNEI. CDR3 nucleotides: TGTGCCAGCAGTGAAACACAGCCGTTTAATTCACCCCTCCACTTT. Its protein product is CASSETQPFNSPLHF. Using reference TRBV2 and TRBJ1-6 for the parts outside the CDR3, the full variable domain is EPEVTQTPSHQVTQMGQEVILRCVPISNHLYFYWYRQILGQKVEFLVSFYNNEISEKSEIFDDQFSVERPDGSNFTLKIRSTKLEDSAMYFCASSETQPFNSPLHFGNGTRLTVT.

The genes are TRBV29-1 and TRBJ2-2; 8 bases map to TRBD1. The CDR3 is made up of 14 amino acids. The J segment lost 0 bases and the V segment lost 5 bases, leaving 2 bases of the junction unmatched. Per germline, CDR1 SQVTM and CDR2 ANQGSEA. CDR3 sequence (DNA): TGCAGCGTTCACAGGGGGGCGAACACCGGGGAGCTGTTTTTT. Translating gives CSVHRGANTGELFF.

The CDR3 sequence is CASSSGGFDYGYTF. CDR3 DNA sequence: TGTGCCAGCAGCTCAGGGGGCTTTGATTATGGCTACACCTTC. The chain recombines TRBV7-9 with TRBJ1-2; 8 bases are shared with TRBD1. V lost 4 bases, J lost 5 bases, and 6 bases stayed unmatched. From germline, CDR1 is SEHNR and CDR2 FQNEAQ (reference sequence). The CDR3 runs 14 residues.

The V call is TRBV7-9, the J call TRBJ1-2, with 7 bases that match TRBD1. J was trimmed by 4 bases and V by 1 base; bases with no gene match: 6. The V gene's germline CDR1 is SEHNR and CDR2 FQNEAQ (reference sequence). CDR3 size: 15 residues. Here the CDR3 reads CASSLEGGPGYGYTF. The CDR3 bases are TGTGCCAGCAGCTTAGAAGGGGGCCCAGGCTATGGCTACACCTTC.

The rearrangement joins TRBV6-5 to TRBJ1-2; 10 bases map to TRBD1. With V trimmed by 10 bases and J by 7 bases, 12 bases remained unmatched. Germline CDR1 is MNHEY and CDR2 is SVGAGI. CDR3 length equals 14 residues. The DNA for the CDR3 is TGTGCCACCCTCCGGGACAGGGGAATTGCTGGCTACACCTTC. Its protein is CATLRDRGIAGYTF.

This clone was detected only once. The chain has TRBV5-1 and TRBJ2-5; D is possibly TRBD1 (6 bases). Per the germline V gene, CDR1 is SGHRS and CDR2 is YFSETQ. Between the trimmed V and J ends, which lost 2 bases and 0 bases, there was a span of 14 bases. This CDR3 is 16 amino acids long. The CDR3 here is CASSLLGRGYQETQYF. Written as DNA, the CDR3 is TGCGCCAGCAGCTTATTAGGCAGGGGCTACCAAGAGACCCAGTACTTC.

This clone was recorded only once. The gene calls are TRBV7-9 and TRBJ2-2; the D gene is possibly TRBD2 (7 bases). V was shortened by 5 bases and J by 1 base, with 14 bases between the two germline ends. This CDR3 region has 16 residues. Germline loops: CDR1 SEHNR, CDR2 FQNEAQ (reference sequence). The CDR3 sequence: CASSRGGAGNTGELFF. The CDR3 bases are TGTGCCAGCAGCCGCGGGGGCGCGGGGAACACCGGGGAGCTGTTTTTT.

Only one count was recorded for this clone. The J gene is TRBJ1-1, the V gene TRBV19, with D uncertain. This CDR3 has 11 amino acids. V lost 10 bases and J 1 base, leaving 7 bases between the germline ends. Germline V gene lookup returns CDR1 LNHDA and CDR2 SQIVND (reference sequence). The CDR3 here is CAIGGNTEAFF. DNA for the CDR3: TGTGCCATAGGAGGGAACACTGAAGCTTTCTTT.

J is TRBJ2-7 and V is TRBV7-8, with 10 bases lining up with TRBD1. Germline V gene sequence: CDR1 SGHVS, CDR2 FQNEAQ. This CDR3 is built from 12 residues. The J segment lost 11 bases and the V segment lost 5 bases, leaving 6 bases of the junction unmatched. CDR3 residues: CASSHTGTGEYF. CDR3 nucleotide sequence: TGTGCCAGCAGCCACACCGGGACAGGGGAGTACTTC.

This chain uses TRBV9 with TRBJ1-5; tentative D call: TRBD1 (5 bases). CDR1 and CDR2 from the germline V gene are SGDLS and YYNGEE. V dropped 3 bases and J dropped 5 bases, with 21 bases sitting between them. This CDR3 has 17 residues. The CDR3 reads CASSEGPLSGAHQPQHF. The CDR3, as DNA: TGTGCCAGCAGCGAGGGGCCCTTGAGCGGGGCCCATCAGCCCCAGCATTTT.

The J gene is TRBJ2-3, the V gene TRBV3-1 (or the pseudogene TRBV3-2); 12 bases are a match to TRBD2. CDR3 length: 17 amino acids. V lost 1 base and J lost 0; bases outside the gene matches: 2. From germline, CDR1 is LGHDT and CDR2 YNNKEL (reference sequence). The CDR3, as DNA: TGTGCCAGCAGCCAAGCTAGCGGGGGGGTCAGCACAGATACGCAGTATTTT. It specifies CASSQASGGVSTDTQYF.

V usage is TRBV5-6 and J usage is TRBJ1-2, with D maybe TRBD1 (5 bases). Trimming left V 4 bases short and J 5 bases short, with 15 bases between. Germline assignment: CDR1 SGHDT and CDR2 YYEEEE. The CDR3 covers 14 residues. CDR3 coding DNA: TGTGCCAGCAGCCCCCGCTGGGGGGATTATGGCTACACCTTC. Its protein product is CASSPRWGDYGYTF. The full variable domain, with the rest looked up from reference TRBV5-6 and TRBJ1-2, is DAGVTQSPTHLIKTRGQQVTLRCSPKSGHDTVSWYQQALGQGPQFIFQYYEEEERQRGNFPDRFSGHQFPNYSSELNVNALLLGDSALYLCASSPRWGDYGYTFGSGTRLTVV.

The V call is TRBV7-2, the J call TRBJ2-7, with D unresolved. The V gene's germline CDR1 is SGHTA and CDR2 FQGNSA. The V end was cut by 2 bases, the J end by 5 bases, with 7 bases between. This CDR3 is built from 12 residues. The CDR3 sequence: CASSLLFHEQYF. In DNA, the CDR3 is TGTGCCAGCAGCTTATTATTCCACGAGCAGTACTTC.

The chain has TRBV4-2 and TRBJ2-5, with 7 bases fitting TRBD2. The germline V gene encodes CDR1 LGHNA and CDR2 YNFKEQ. Germline trimming cut 1 base from V and 3 bases from J; bases unmatched to any gene: 8. This CDR3 region has 16 residues. CDR3 amino acids: CASSQGTGGYEETQYF. CDR3 DNA sequence: TGTGCCAGCAGCCAAGGGACCGGGGGGTATGAAGAGACCCAGTACTTC.

The chain recombines TRBV19 with TRBJ1-6; D remains unclear. V lost 5 bases and J 13 bases, leaving 15 bases between the germline ends. CDR1 and CDR2 from the germline V gene are LNHDA and SQIVND (reference sequence). This CDR3 is 13 amino acids long. The CDR3 DNA reads as TGTGCCAGTAGTCCGAGGCAAGAGCGGCCCCTCCACTTT. This sequence encodes CASSPRQERPLHF. Full variable domain (remainder filled in from reference TRBV19 and TRBJ1-6): DGGITQSPKYLFRKEGQNVTLSCEQNLNHDAMYWYRQDPGQGLRLIYYSQIVNDFQKGDIAEGYSVSREKKESFPLTVTSAQKNPTAFYLCASSPRQERPLHFGNGTRLTVT.

This chain uses TRBV5-4 with TRBJ1-2, with D hard to call. Germline V CDR1 and CDR2: SGHNT, YYREEE (reference sequence). Deletions cut 4 bases from V and 1 base from J, with 14 bases between. CDR3 length: 15 amino acids. CDR3 sequence reads: CASSVWARDNYGYTF. The CDR3 region has the DNA TGTGCCAGCAGCGTTTGGGCTCGGGATAACTATGGCTACACCTTC.

The chain carries TRBV5-8 and TRBJ1-5; tentative D call: TRBD1 (5 bases). With 6 bases removed from V and 9 bases from J, the gap between germline ends came to 19 bases. Germline V gene lookup returns CDR1 SGHTS and CDR2 YDEGEE. The CDR3 is made up of 14 amino acids. In DNA form, the CDR3 reads TGTGCCAGCACCCCGGGGAGGGGCCCCGCGCCCCAGCATTTT. It is translated as CASTPGRGPAPQHF.

V is TRBV11-1 and J is TRBJ1-1; the D gene is possibly TRBD1 (5 bases). Trimming shortened V by 3 bases and J by 0 bases, and 8 bases separated the two germline ends. The CDR3 has 14 amino acids. CDR1 is SGHAT and CDR2 is FQDESV in the germline V gene (reference sequence). CDR3 in DNA: TGTGCCAGCAGCTTCAGCAGGGTGAACACTGAAGCTTTCTTT. Protein: CASSFSRVNTEAFF.

The rearrangement links TRBV14 to TRBJ2-2; the D gene is possibly TRBD1 (5 bases). The CDR3 spans 15 residues. Germline-derived CDR1 and CDR2 are SGHDN and FVKESK. Trimming removed 2 bases from V and 6 bases from J, with 13 bases in between. The CDR3 DNA reads as TGTGCCAGCAGCCAAAGGGGTCCCACCGCCGGGGAGCTGTTTTTT. This encodes CASSQRGPTAGELFF.

The chain carries TRBV18 and TRBJ2-7, with D hard to call. Germline V gene sequence: CDR1 KGHSH, CDR2 LQKENI. Trimming shortened V by 3 bases and J by 7 bases, and 10 bases separated the two germline ends. This CDR3 is 12 amino acids long. The DNA for the CDR3 is TGTGCCAGCTCACCCACCTTAGATGAGCAGTACTTC. Encoded protein: CASSPTLDEQYF.

This clone was seen a few times. The CDR3 nucleotides read TGTGCCAGCAGCTTAACAGGTCCTAGCCAAGAGACCCAGTACTTC. Translated, it gives CASSLTGPSQETQYF. The gene calls are TRBV7-6 and TRBJ2-5, with D tentatively TRBD1 (5 bases). The CDR3 is 15 residues long. With 2 bases removed from V and 1 base from J, the gap between germline ends came to 11 bases. Germline V CDR1 and CDR2: SGHVS, FNYEAQ.

V and J are TRBV30 and TRBJ2-5; D may be TRBD1 (7 bases). The V and J ends lost 8 bases and 1 base respectively, with 17 bases between them. CDR1 GTSNPN and CDR2 SVGIG come from the germline V gene (reference sequence). The CDR3 covers 14 residues. In DNA form, the CDR3 reads TGTGCCAGGGGGGACAGTAGGATCCAAGAGACCCAGTACTTC. Translation: CARGDSRIQETQYF.